This entry features one T cell receptor (beta chain) sequence. In the authors' methods: For nucleated cells, counts were estimated from reference gene primer amplification. Profiling relied on immunoSEQ multiplex PCR, and the TCRdb table lists in-frame clones only, not all of them. From that table come the V and J calls and clone size; the DNA was used to work out D and trimming. Of fewer than 400,000 clones listed, around 80% were seen once; the top ten hold roughly 3%. This CDR3 has 16 residues. V was trimmed by 0 bases and J by 7 bases, leaving 19 bases between them. Germline lookup yields CDR1 LGHNA and CDR2 YNFKEQ. The record originates from a study of blood T cell repertoires in COVID-19.

The sequence was obtained from a man aged 30 to 45 with active or convalescent COVID-19. The sample was peripheral blood. V is TRBV4-2 and J is TRBJ2-7; a possible D gene is TRBD2 (5 bases). CDR3 sequence: CASSQDGLALPSEQYF. The CDR3 nucleotides are TGTGCCAGCAGCCAAGATGGGCTAGCCCTCCCTAGTGAGCAGTACTTC.